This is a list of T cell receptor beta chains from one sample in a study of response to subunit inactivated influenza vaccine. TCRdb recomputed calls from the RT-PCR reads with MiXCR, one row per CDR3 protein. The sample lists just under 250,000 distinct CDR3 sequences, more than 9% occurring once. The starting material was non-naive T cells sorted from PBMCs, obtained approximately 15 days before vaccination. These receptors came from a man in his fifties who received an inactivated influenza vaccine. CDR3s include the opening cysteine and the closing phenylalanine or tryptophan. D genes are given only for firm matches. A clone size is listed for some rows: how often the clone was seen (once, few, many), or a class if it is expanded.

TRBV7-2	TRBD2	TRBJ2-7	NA	CASSTLAGDYEQYF	TGTGCCAGCAGCACGTTAGCGGGGGACTACGAGCAGTACTTC
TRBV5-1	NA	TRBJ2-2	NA	CASGPGVNTGELFF	TGCGCCAGCGGACCAGGGGTGAACACCGGGGAGCTGTTTTTT
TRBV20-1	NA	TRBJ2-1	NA	CSASRPTGSNEQFF	TGCAGTGCTAGCCGCCCAACAGGGAGCAATGAGCAGTTCTTC
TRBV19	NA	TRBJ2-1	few	CASSIIRNNEQFF	TGTGCCAGTAGTATCATCCGAAACAATGAGCAGTTCTTC
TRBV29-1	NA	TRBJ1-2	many	CSVVSGRTDGYTF	TGCAGCGTTGTCTCGGGCCGAACCGATGGCTACACCTTC
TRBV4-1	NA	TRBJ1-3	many	CASSQDRNSGNTIYF	TGCGCCAGCAGCCAAGACAGAAACTCTGGAAACACCATATATTTT
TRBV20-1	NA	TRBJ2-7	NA	CSARLGGYTYEQYF	TGCAGTGCTAGATTGGGCGGGTATACCTACGAGCAGTACTTC
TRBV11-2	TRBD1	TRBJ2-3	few	CASSAGTGQGVGWDTQYF	TGTGCCAGCAGCGCGGGAACGGGACAGGGGGTAGGATGGGATACGCAGTATTTT
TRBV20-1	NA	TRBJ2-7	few	CSARAIRGGAYEQYF	TGCAGTGCTAGAGCCATAAGGGGAGGCGCCTACGAGCAGTACTTC
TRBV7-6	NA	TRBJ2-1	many	CASSSPLWGASSYNEQFF	TGTGCCAGCAGCTCGCCCCTTTGGGGGGCAAGCTCCTACAATGAGCAGTTCTTC
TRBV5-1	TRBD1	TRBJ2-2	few	CASSLLGQANTGELFF	TGCGCCAGCAGCTTGTTGGGACAGGCGAACACCGGGGAGCTGTTTTTT
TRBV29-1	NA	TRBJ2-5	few	CSVLLTQETQYF	TGCAGCGTTTTACTAACCCAAGAGACCCAGTACTTC
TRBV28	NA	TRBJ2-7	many	CASSLAGQTYEQYF	TGTGCCAGCAGTTTGGCGGGACAGACCTACGAGCAGTACTTC
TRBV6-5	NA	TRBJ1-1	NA	CASSYTPWVGTGSFF	NA
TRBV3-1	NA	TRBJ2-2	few	CASSRLGRTGELFF	TGTGCCAGCAGCCGACTAGGGCGGACCGGGGAGCTGTTTTTT
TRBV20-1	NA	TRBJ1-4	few	CSARSAYPEKLFF	TGCAGTGCTAGATCAGCCTATCCTGAAAAACTGTTTTTT
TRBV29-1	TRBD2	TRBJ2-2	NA	CSVGAREAWGELFF	TGCAGCGTTGGAGCGCGGGAGGCCTGGGGGGAGCTGTTTTTT
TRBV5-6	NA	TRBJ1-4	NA	CASSALVGGGLNEKLFF	TGTGCCAGCAGCGCCCTGGTGGGGGGTGGCCTGAATGAAAAACTGTTTTTT
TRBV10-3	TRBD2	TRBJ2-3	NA	CAISELARDTQYF	TGTGCCATCAGTGAACTAGCGAGGGATACGCAGTATTTT
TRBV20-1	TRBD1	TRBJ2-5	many	CSASLTTGSETQYF	TGCAGTGCCTCACTTACGACAGGGAGTGAGACCCAGTACTTC
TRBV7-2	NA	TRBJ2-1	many	CASSLLLWVGEQFF	TGTGCCAGCAGCTTACTATTATGGGTAGGCGAGCAGTTCTTC
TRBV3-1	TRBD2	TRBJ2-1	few	CASSHTQRGYNEQFF	TGTGCCAGCAGCCATACACAGCGGGGCTACAATGAGCAGTTCTTC
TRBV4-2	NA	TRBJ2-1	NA	CASSQDLASSYNEQFF	TGTGCCAGCAGCCAAGATTTAGCGAGCTCCTACAATGAGCAGTTCTTC
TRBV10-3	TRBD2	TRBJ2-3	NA	CAISESSGSVADTQYF	TGTGCCATCAGTGAGTCTAGCGGGAGCGTCGCAGATACGCAGTATTTT
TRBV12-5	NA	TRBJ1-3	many	CASASGAAGNTIYF	TGTGCTAGTGCCTCGGGGGCGGCTGGAAACACCATATATTTT
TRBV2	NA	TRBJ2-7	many	CASSEIGGNYEQYF	TGTGCCAGCAGTGAAATTGGGGGCAACTACGAGCAGTACTTC
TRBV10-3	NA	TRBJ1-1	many	CAISDERANTEAFF	TGTGCCATCAGTGACGAGCGGGCGAACACTGAAGCTTTCTTT
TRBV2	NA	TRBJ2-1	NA	CASSEALSSYNEQFF	TGTGCCAGCAGTGAAGCCCTTAGCTCCTACAATGAGCAGTTCTTC
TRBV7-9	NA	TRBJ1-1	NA	CASSRDREAFF	TGTGCCAGCAGCCGAGACAGGGAAGCTTTCTTT
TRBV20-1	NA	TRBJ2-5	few	CSARDRRGRTQYF	TGCAGTGCTAGAGATCGGAGGGGTCGGACCCAGTACTTC
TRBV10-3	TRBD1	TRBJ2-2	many	CAISPTWTGSSNTGELFF	TGTGCCATCAGTCCCACCTGGACAGGGAGTTCGAACACCGGGGAGCTGTTTTTT
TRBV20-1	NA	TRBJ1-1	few	CSADPGRRPTEAFF	TGCAGTGCCGATCCGGGACGGAGACCCACTGAAGCTTTCTTT
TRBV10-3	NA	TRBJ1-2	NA	CAISERGNYGYTF	TGTGCCATCAGTGAGCGAGGGAACTATGGCTACACCTTC
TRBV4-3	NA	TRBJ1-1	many	CASSQVRGGTEAFF	TGCGCCAGCAGCCAAGTACGGGGAGGCACTGAAGCTTTCTTT
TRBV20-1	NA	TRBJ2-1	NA	CSVSENYRINEQFF	TGCAGTGTTTCGGAGAATTATCGAATCAATGAGCAGTTCTTC
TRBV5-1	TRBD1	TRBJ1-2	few	CASSLARAGGAYGYTF	TGCGCCAGCAGCTTGGCCCGGGCAGGGGGCGCCTATGGCTACACCTTC
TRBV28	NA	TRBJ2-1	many	CASSPPRRGVNEQFF	TGTGCCAGCAGCCCCCCTAGGCGCGGAGTCAATGAGCAGTTCTTC
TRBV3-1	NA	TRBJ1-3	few	CASSQDRSPGNTIYF	TGTGCCAGCAGCCAAGACAGGTCTCCTGGAAACACCATATATTTT
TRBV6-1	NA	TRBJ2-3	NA	CASSSIPGADTQYF	TGTGCCAGCAGCTCAATCCCCGGGGCAGATACGCAGTATTTT
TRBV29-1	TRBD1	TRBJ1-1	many	CSAGQGGAEAFF	TGCAGCGCCGGACAGGGCGGGGCTGAAGCTTTCTTT
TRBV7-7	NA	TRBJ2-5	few	CASSPRLWYQETQYF	TGTGCTAGCAGCCCCCGCTTATGGTACCAAGAGACCCAGTACTTC
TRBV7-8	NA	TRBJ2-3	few	CASSFGDFTDTQYF	TGTGCCAGCAGCTTCGGAGACTTCACAGATACGCAGTATTTT
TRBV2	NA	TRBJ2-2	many	CASSEALGAGELFF	TGTGCCAGCAGTGAAGCGCTTGGGGCCGGGGAGCTGTTTTTT
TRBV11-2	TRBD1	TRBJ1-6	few	CASSVTTGPAYNSPLHF	TGTGCCAGCAGCGTAACGACAGGGCCGGCTTATAATTCACCCCTCCACTTT
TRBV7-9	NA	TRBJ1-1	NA	CASSPQAGTTEAFF	TGTGCCAGCAGCCCTCAGGCGGGGACCACTGAAGCTTTCTTT